Shown below are 19 T cell receptor beta chains from a single sample sequenced in a study of blood T cell repertoires in COVID-19. TCRdb's table, derived via immunoSEQ multiplex PCR, lists solely in-frame clones and lacks some. In the table there are approximately 150,000 clones, around nine tenths of which are singletons. Sequencing was carried out using peripheral blood. These receptors originate from a woman aged 45-59 years with active or convalescent COVID-19.

This clone was detected only a few times. The V call is TRBV11-2, the J call TRBJ1-6; 9 bases align to TRBD1. Germline assignment: CDR1 SGHAT and CDR2 FQNNGV. With 3 bases clipped from V and 9 bases from J, the junction kept 3 bases outside the gene matches. The CDR3 contains 14 residues. CDR3 in amino acids: CASSFGQGTSPLHF. The DNA for the CDR3 is TGTGCCAGCAGCTTCGGACAGGGGACTTCACCCCTCCACTTT.

The chain carries TRBV9 and TRBJ2-1; 9 bases map to TRBD2. Germline V gene sequence: CDR1 SGDLS, CDR2 YYNGEE. The CDR3 runs to 16 residues. Germline trimming cut 2 bases from V and 8 bases from J; bases unmatched to any gene: 11. The CDR3 is CASSVSLGLAIDEQFF. CDR3 nucleotides: TGTGCCAGCAGCGTGTCTTTGGGACTAGCAATTGATGAGCAGTTCTTC.

V gene TRBV5-4 combines with J gene TRBJ2-2; 15 bases map to TRBD2. The CDR3 length is 17 residues. CDR1 SGHNT and CDR2 YYREEE come from the germline V gene (reference sequence). After removal of 2 bases from V and 5 bases from J, the junction contained 4 bases not matched to a gene. The CDR3 reads CASSFGGTSGGTGELFF. CDR3 nucleotide sequence: TGTGCCAGCAGCTTCGGAGGGACTAGCGGGGGGACCGGGGAGCTGTTTTTT.

The rearrangement links TRBV5-4 to TRBJ2-1, with unresolved D. Trimming removed 4 bases from V and 3 bases from J, with 11 bases in between. Germline V gives CDR1 SGHNT, CDR2 YYREEE (reference sequence). The CDR3 has 14 amino acids. CDR3 loop: CASSNRPSYNEQFF. CDR3 nucleotide sequence: TGTGCCAGCAGCAATCGCCCGAGCTACAATGAGCAGTTCTTC.

V usage is TRBV4-3 and J usage is TRBJ1-4; D unresolved. Per the germline V gene, CDR1 is LGHNA and CDR2 is YSLEER. Trimming removed 0 bases from V and 0 bases from J, with 11 bases in between. This CDR3 spans 17 amino acids. CDR3: CASSQDGETTTNEKLFF. CDR3 nucleotides: TGCGCCAGCAGCCAAGATGGAGAAACCACAACTAATGAAAAACTGTTTTTT.

This clone has only a few counts. The chain links TRBV7-9 to TRBJ2-7; 9 bases agree with TRBD1. The CDR3 is made up of 12 amino acids. CDR1 SEHNR and CDR2 FQNEAQ come from the germline V gene (reference sequence). V trimming: 6 bases; J trimming: 5 bases; junction bases outside the gene matches: 2. CDR3: CASSRDRDEQYF. The CDR3 DNA follows: TGTGCCAGCAGTAGGGACAGGGACGAGCAGTACTTC.

The chain joins TRBV6-2 or TRBV6-3 to TRBJ1-2; D gene unclear. Germline CDR1 MNHEY, CDR2 SVGEGT. The CDR3 has 12 residues. V was cut by 6 bases and J by 4 bases, with 9 bases left in between. CDR3 in amino acids: CASSLSPYGYTF. CDR3 coding DNA: TGTGCCAGCAGCCTCAGTCCCTATGGCTACACCTTC.

This clone was found once. CDR3 sequence (DNA): TGTGCCTGGAGTGGAGGCACTAGCGGGGGGTCAGAGACCCAGTACTTC. Translation gives CAWSGGTSGGSETQYF. This chain connects TRBV30 to TRBJ2-5, with 12 positions matching TRBD2. CDR1 and CDR2 from the germline V gene are GTSNPN and SVGIG (reference sequence). The CDR3 loop spans 16 amino acids. V gave up 1 base and J gave up 4 bases; unmatched junction bases: 7.

This chain joins TRBV18 and TRBJ2-1; TRBD1 matches at 7 bases. This CDR3 spans 14 amino acids. Per germline, CDR1 KGHSH and CDR2 LQKENI. Trimming removed 2 bases from V and 6 bases from J; junction bases left unmatched: 4. For the CDR3, the DNA is TGTGCCAGCTCACCAAGGACAGGAGTCAATGAGCAGTTCTTC. Amino acids: CASSPRTGVNEQFF.

The rearrangement uses TRBV12-3 or TRBV12-4 and TRBJ2-5; D might be TRBD1 (5 bases). The CDR3 is made up of 12 amino acids. The V and J ends lost 4 bases and 5 bases respectively, with 8 bases between them. This CDR3 reads CASSSRAETQYF. The CDR3 DNA is TGTGCCAGCAGTTCCAGGGCGGAGACCCAGTACTTC.

The chain couples TRBV30 to TRBJ1-1; D perhaps matches TRBD1 (6 bases). Trimming pared 2 bases from V and 4 bases from J, leaving 11 bases between. The CDR3 runs to 13 residues. The V gene's germline CDR1 is GTSNPN and CDR2 SVGIG (reference sequence). CDR3 nucleotide sequence: TGTGCCTGGAGTCTTGGACAGCCCACTGAAGCTTTCTTT. Amino acids: CAWSLGQPTEAFF.

The rearrangement links TRBV30 to TRBJ1-5; D call uncertain. V lost 2 bases and J 4 bases, leaving 12 bases between the germline ends. Per the germline V gene, CDR1 is GTSNPN and CDR2 is SVGIG (reference sequence). This CDR3 is 14 amino acids long. CDR3 region: CAWSIPPGNQPQHF. The CDR3 coding sequence is TGTGCCTGGAGTATCCCCCCGGGTAATCAGCCCCAGCATTTT.

This chain joins TRBV5-1 and TRBJ1-1; 7 bases align to TRBD1. Germline V CDR1 and CDR2: SGHRS, YFSETQ. V gave up 4 bases and J gave up 2 bases; unmatched junction bases: 11. This CDR3 region has 16 residues. CDR3 residues: CASSPRTGQPNTEAFF. CDR3 DNA sequence: TGCGCCAGCAGCCCGCGGACAGGACAACCAAACACTGAAGCTTTCTTT. The whole variable domain, remainder taken from reference TRBV5-1 and TRBJ1-1, is KAGVTQTPRYLIKTRGQQVTLSCSPISGHRSVSWYQQTPGQGLQFLFEYFSETQRNKGNFPGRFSGRQFSNSRSEMNVSTLELGDSALYLCASSPRTGQPNTEAFFGQGTRLTVV.

The rearrangement links TRBV5-1 to TRBJ1-5; no firm D call. This CDR3 comprises 15 residues. Trimming removed 0 bases from V and 0 bases from J, with 7 bases in between. CDR1 and CDR2 from the germline V gene are SGHRS and YFSETQ. CDR3 nucleotide sequence: TGCGCCAGCAGCTTGGACGGGGATAGCAATCAGCCCCAGCATTTT. Translated, it gives CASSLDGDSNQPQHF.

V gene TRBV7-9 combines with J gene TRBJ1-2; 8 bases are a match to TRBD1. Germline assignment: CDR1 SEHNR and CDR2 FQNEAQ (reference sequence). This CDR3 region has 16 residues. V was pared by 1 base and J by 5 bases, with 9 bases of the junction left unmatched. The CDR3, as DNA: TGTGCCAGCAGCTTAGTAGTTAGGACAGGGACATATGGCTACACCTTC. Its protein product is CASSLVVRTGTYGYTF.

The chain links TRBV5-1 to TRBJ1-1; 7 positions agree with TRBD1. V gave up 4 bases and J gave up 4 bases; unmatched junction bases: 13. The V gene's germline CDR1 is SGHRS and CDR2 YFSETQ. The CDR3 runs 16 residues. The CDR3 loop reads CASSLTGGGWGTEAFF. Written as DNA, the CDR3 is TGCGCCAGCAGCCTAACGGGAGGGGGCTGGGGCACTGAAGCTTTCTTT.

J is TRBJ1-4 and V is TRBV10-3; no firm D call. The CDR3 has 16 residues. Trimming pared 0 bases from V and 8 bases from J, leaving 16 bases between. Per the germline V gene, CDR1 is ENHRY and CDR2 is SYGVKD. CDR3 bases: TGTGCCATCAGTGAGTCCACGGCCCCCCTAGCGGAAAAACTGTTTTTT. Its translation is CAISESTAPLAEKLFF.

The gene calls are TRBV5-4 and TRBJ1-2, with 10 bases identical to TRBD1. Per the germline V gene, CDR1 is SGHNT and CDR2 is YYREEE (reference sequence). Trimming at V came to 4 bases and at J to 6 bases, leaving 6 bases not matched to a gene. CDR3 length: 14 amino acids. The CDR3 sequence is CASSHDRGQDGYTF. The CDR3 DNA reads TGTGCCAGCAGCCATGACAGGGGGCAAGATGGCTACACCTTC.

The chain uses TRBV6-4 and TRBJ1-6; no firm D call. Germline V gene sequence: CDR1 MRHNA, CDR2 SNTAGT. The CDR3 consists of 17 residues. V was cut by 0 bases and J by 5 bases, with 14 bases left in between. CDR3 amino acids: CASSDSILGPNNSPLHF. DNA of the CDR3: TGTGCCAGCAGTGACTCTATTCTTGGTCCTAATAATTCACCCCTCCACTTT.